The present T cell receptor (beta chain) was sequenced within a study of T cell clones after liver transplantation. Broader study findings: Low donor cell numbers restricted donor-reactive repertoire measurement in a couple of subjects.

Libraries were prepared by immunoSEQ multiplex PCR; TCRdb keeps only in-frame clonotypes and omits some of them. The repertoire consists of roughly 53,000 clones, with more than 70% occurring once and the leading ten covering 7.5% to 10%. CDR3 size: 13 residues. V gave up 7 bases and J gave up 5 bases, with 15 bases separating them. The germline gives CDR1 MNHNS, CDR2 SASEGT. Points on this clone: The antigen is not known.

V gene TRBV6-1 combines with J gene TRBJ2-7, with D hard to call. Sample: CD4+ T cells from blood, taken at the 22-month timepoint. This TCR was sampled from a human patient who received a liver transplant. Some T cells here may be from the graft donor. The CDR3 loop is CASTITLSDEQYF. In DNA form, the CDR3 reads TGTGCCAGCACCATCACACTCAGCGACGAGCAGTACTTC.